The 5 T cell receptor beta chains given below trace back to one sample, sequenced in a study of T cell responses to AZD1222 COVID-19 vaccine. Clones were read by immunoSEQ multiplex PCR, and TCRdb kept only the in-frame ones, dropping some. The sample lists 160,000 or so clones, more than 85% seen once, with 5.5% to 8.5% in the top ten. The sequenced sample was peripheral blood, obtained after recovery from COVID-19. The source of these receptors is an adult who had recovered from COVID-19.

The chain is built from TRBV5-1 and TRBJ2-1; the D gene is possibly TRBD2 (6 bases). Deletions cut 1 base from V and 0 bases from J, with 14 bases between. The CDR3 has 17 amino acids. Germline V gives CDR1 SGHRS, CDR2 YFSETQ. The CDR3 DNA is TGCGCCAGCAGCTTGTTTTCGGCGGGGAGCTCCTACAATGAGCAGTTCTTC. Protein sequence: CASSLFSAGSSYNEQFF.

This clone turned up a few times. The chain employs TRBV21-1 and TRBJ1-5. TRBV21-1 is listed as a pseudogene. The CDR3 runs 17 residues. CDR3 residues: CASSKEGLGLEIGPQHF. As DNA, the CDR3 is TGTGCCAGCAGCAAAGAGGGTTTAGGACTGGAGATCGGGCCCCAGCATTTT.

The genes are TRBV11-3 and TRBJ2-2, with D unresolved. With 4 bases removed from V and 1 base from J, the gap between germline ends came to 10 bases. CDR1 and CDR2 (germline): SGHNT, YENEEA. The CDR3 loop spans 15 amino acids. In nucleotides, the CDR3 is TGTGCCAGCAGCTCGGACGGCTGGAACACCGGGGAGCTGTTTTTT. Protein sequence: CASSSDGWNTGELFF.

V is TRBV12-3 or TRBV12-4 and J is TRBJ2-2; a weak D match, TRBD1 (5 bases). The CDR3 has 13 residues. V gave up 8 bases and J gave up 1 base, with 8 bases separating them. CDR3 nucleotides: TGTGCCAGCGGCCAGGGGAACACCGGGGAGCTGTTTTTT. Protein product: CASGQGNTGELFF.

V usage is TRBV4-2 and J usage is TRBJ1-1; D is possibly TRBD1 (5 bases). The CDR3 contains 14 residues. V lost 5 bases to trimming and J lost 0 bases, with 10 bases between them. The V gene's germline CDR1 is LGHNA and CDR2 YNFKEQ. CDR3 in amino acids: CASSIGTVNTEAFF. CDR3 DNA: TGTGCCAGCAGCATCGGGACGGTGAACACTGAAGCTTTCTTT.